The next 28 T cell receptor beta chains were all read from a single sample in a study of cytomegalovirus exposure and HLA in healthy donors. Sequencing used immunoSEQ multiplex PCR; TCRdb keeps in-frame clones, though not all of them. The sample contains roughly 170,000 clones, roughly four fifths of which appear only once. The specimen was PBMCs. The receptor set was obtained from a young woman in good health and CMV-seropositive.

V usage is TRBV29-1 and J usage is TRBJ1-5; tentative D call: TRBD1 (5 bases). V lost 7 bases to trimming and J lost 6 bases, with 10 bases between them. Germline V gives CDR1 SQVTM, CDR2 ANQGSEA. This CDR3 comprises 11 residues. The CDR3 loop is CSDRQLQPQHF. CDR3 DNA: TGCAGCGATCGACAGCTTCAGCCCCAGCATTTT.

Many counts were recorded for this clone. This chain connects TRBV9 to TRBJ1-2; perhaps TRBD1 as D (6 bases). The germline gives CDR1 SGDLS, CDR2 YYNGEE. V lost 0 bases, J lost 6 bases, and 12 bases lay in between. CDR3 size: 14 residues. Written as DNA, the CDR3 is TGTGCCAGCAGCGTAGCTGGGCAGGGGCATGGCTACACCTTC. Translation gives CASSVAGQGHGYTF.

The chain carries TRBV6-6 and TRBJ1-1; no clear D. From germline, CDR1 is MNHNY and CDR2 SVGAGI (reference sequence). Trimming took 6 bases from V and 5 from J, leaving 19 bases between them. The CDR3 runs to 15 residues. The CDR3 DNA follows: TGTGCCAGCAGCCCTACTTTGGTAAGGAGGACTGAAGCTTTCTTT. Translating it yields CASSPTLVRRTEAFF.

V usage is TRBV7-8 and J usage is TRBJ1-2; D call uncertain. The CDR3 has 14 residues. CDR1 and CDR2 from the germline V gene are SGHVS and FQNEAQ. The V and J ends lost 5 bases and 8 bases respectively, with 18 bases between them. The DNA of the CDR3 is TGTGCCAGCAGCCCAGAGGCCCTCTTTGTGGGCTACACCTTC. Protein product: CASSPEALFVGYTF.

This chain joins TRBV7-8 and TRBJ1-1, with TRBD1 matching 9 bases. CDR1 is SGHVS and CDR2 is FQNEAQ in the germline V gene. The CDR3 is made up of 16 amino acids. V trimming: 9 bases; J trimming: 4 bases; junction bases outside the gene matches: 15. This chain's CDR3 is CASTQGQGIIATEAFF. In DNA, the CDR3 is TGTGCCAGTACGCAGGGACAGGGTATAATAGCCACTGAAGCTTTCTTT.

The rearrangement uses TRBV6-5 and TRBJ1-2, with D unresolved. V lost 6 bases to trimming and J lost 4 bases, with 9 bases between them. The germline V gene encodes CDR1 MNHEY and CDR2 SVGAGI. The CDR3 has 12 residues. CDR3 loop: CASREALYGYTF. In DNA, the CDR3 is TGTGCCAGCAGAGAAGCCCTCTATGGCTACACCTTC.

Worth noting for this clone: An end of the junction does not agree with germline; a read error may underlie this. V is TRBV6-1 and J is TRBJ1-6, with D unclear. The CDR3 has 14 residues. Germline V gene lookup returns CDR1 MNHNS and CDR2 SASEGT. CDR3 protein: CASSDRSSNSPLHF. The CDR3 nucleotides are TGTGCCAGCAGTGACAGGTCCTCTAATTCACCCCTCCACTTT.

In DNA, the CDR3 is TGTGCCATGGGAGGGCGCTCCACATCCACCGGGGAGCTGTTTTTT. It is translated as CAMGGRSTSTGELFF. The chain employs TRBV5-4 and TRBJ2-2; 7 bases are shared with TRBD2. The V and J ends lost 9 bases and 4 bases, in that order; junction bases with no gene match: 12. The CDR3 sequence is 15 residues long. The germline V gene encodes CDR1 SGHNT and CDR2 YYREEE (reference sequence).

This chain links TRBV7-2 with TRBJ2-7; 7 nucleotides match TRBD1. This CDR3 spans 15 amino acids. Germline-derived CDR1 and CDR2 are SGHTA and FQGNSA. With 5 bases clipped from V and 2 bases from J, the junction kept 9 bases outside the gene matches. The CDR3, as DNA: TGTGCCAGCAGCCCAGTCTTCGGACAGGCCTACGAGCAGTACTTC. It yields the protein CASSPVFGQAYEQYF.

V gene TRBV9 combines with J gene TRBJ2-2; maybe TRBD1 (6 bases). Trimming shortened V by 0 bases and J by 2 bases, and 17 bases separated the two germline ends. The CDR3 is 18 residues long. The germline gives CDR1 SGDLS, CDR2 YYNGEE. CDR3 in DNA: TGTGCCAGCAGCGTAGAGGGCCACGGGACACCTAACACCGGGGAGCTGTTTTTT. Its protein is CASSVEGHGTPNTGELFF.

The chain employs TRBV5-1 and TRBJ2-7; 7 bases are a match to TRBD1. Germline loops: CDR1 SGHRS, CDR2 YFSETQ. The CDR3 spans 14 residues. After removal of 5 bases from V and 5 bases from J, the junction contained 10 bases not matched to a gene. CDR3 loop: CASSGTALNHEQYF. CDR3 sequence (DNA): TGCGCCAGCAGTGGGACAGCACTGAATCACGAGCAGTACTTC.

The chain uses TRBV4-1 and TRBJ2-7, with TRBD1 matching 8 bases. Germline CDR1 MGHRA, CDR2 YSYEKL. This CDR3 contains 15 residues. V gave up 3 bases and J gave up 7 bases; unmatched junction bases: 11. The DNA for the CDR3 is TGCGCCAGCAGCCAGGGAGACAGGGGCTGGCGGGAGCAGTACTTC. It is translated as CASSQGDRGWREQYF.

The rearrangement joins TRBV5-4 to TRBJ1-1, with 7 bases fitting TRBD1. The junction had 15 bases not matched to a gene; V was cut back by 3 bases and J by 1 base. CDR1 and CDR2 (germline): SGHNT, YYREEE (reference sequence). This CDR3 is 18 amino acids long. CDR3 in amino acids: CASSSPTARGQKNTEAFF. DNA for the CDR3: TGTGCCAGCAGCTCGCCGACTGCCCGGGGACAGAAGAACACTGAAGCTTTCTTT.

This rearrangement joins TRBV6-6 to TRBJ2-5; TRBD1 matches 11 bases. Germline V gives CDR1 MNHNY, CDR2 SVGAGI (reference sequence). The CDR3 extends over 15 amino acids. V dropped 6 bases and J dropped 5; count of bases not matched to a gene: 8. CDR3 coding DNA: TGTGCCAGCAGACCGAGGACAGGGGGCCTGGAGACCCAGTACTTC. Amino acids: CASRPRTGGLETQYF.

This clone was counted only a few times. This CDR3 is also generated by other DNA sequences in the sample. The V call is TRBV7-9, the J call TRBJ2-2; 7 nucleotides match TRBD1. Germline CDR1 SEHNR, CDR2 FQNEAQ (reference sequence). The CDR3 is 15 amino acids. V trimming: 6 bases; J trimming: 2 bases; junction bases outside the gene matches: 6. CDR3 region: CASRPGTANTGELFF. The DNA of the CDR3 is TGTGCCAGCAGACCTGGGACAGCAAACACCGGGGAGCTGTTTTTT. The entire variable domain, with the rest obtained from reference TRBV7-9 and TRBJ2-2, is as follows: DTGVSQNPRHKITKRGQNVTFRCDPISEHNRLYWYRQTLGQGPEFLTYFQNEAQLEKSRLLSDRFSAERPKGSFSTLEIQRTEQGDSAMYLCASRPGTANTGELFFGEGSRLTVL.

The chain uses TRBV11-2 and TRBJ2-1; D not resolved. Germline V gene lookup returns CDR1 SGHAT and CDR2 FQNNGV. The V and J ends lost 1 base and 6 bases respectively, with 4 bases between them. This CDR3 spans 12 amino acids. CDR3 loop: CASSLGVNEQFF. As DNA, the CDR3 is TGTGCCAGCAGCTTAGGAGTCAATGAGCAGTTCTTC.

The CDR3 spells CASSLVQGGEQYF. DNA for the CDR3: TGTGCCAGCAGCTTAGTACAAGGGGGCGAGCAGTACTTC. V and J are TRBV7-2 and TRBJ2-7; D is possibly TRBD1 (6 bases). This CDR3 has 13 amino acids. The V gene's germline CDR1 is SGHTA and CDR2 FQGNSA. V lost 1 base and J lost 6, with 10 bases in between.

The chain uses TRBV7-2 and TRBJ2-7; 7 bases match TRBD2. This CDR3 is built from 15 residues. CDR1 and CDR2 (germline): SGHTA, FQGNSA. The ends lost 0 bases at V and 4 bases at J; junction bases unmatched: 6. Here the CDR3 reads CASSLAGGGEYEQYF. The CDR3 DNA sequence: TGTGCCAGCAGCTTAGCGGGTGGGGGGGAATACGAGCAGTACTTC.

This chain joins TRBV7-6 and TRBJ2-5; 7 nucleotides align to TRBD2. V lost 5 bases, J lost 3 bases, and 15 bases stayed unmatched. This CDR3 is built from 17 residues. Germline loops: CDR1 SGHVS, CDR2 FNYEAQ. CDR3 amino acids: CASSPTRGRGSEETQYF. In nucleotides, the CDR3 is TGTGCCAGCAGCCCAACCCGCGGGCGGGGGTCCGAAGAGACCCAGTACTTC.

The chain couples TRBV19 to TRBJ2-7; D possibly corresponds to TRBD2 (5 bases). The V gene's germline CDR1 is LNHDA and CDR2 SQIVND (reference sequence). Trimming shortened V by 8 bases and J by 2 bases, and 19 bases separated the two germline ends. The CDR3 extends over 15 amino acids. This CDR3 reads CASSPREGRAYEQYF. In DNA form, the CDR3 reads TGTGCCAGTTCACCGAGGGAAGGAAGGGCCTACGAGCAGTACTTC.

The table lists this clone with a few counts. The chain joins TRBV6-5 to TRBJ2-7; D may be TRBD1 (5 bases). Trimming cost V 5 bases and J 0 bases, with 11 bases left between them. The CDR3 sequence is 14 residues long. Germline lookup yields CDR1 MNHEY and CDR2 SVGAGI. DNA for the CDR3: TGTGCCAGCAGTGAAGGGGCCGGCTCCTACGAGCAGTACTTC. It is translated as CASSEGAGSYEQYF.

This rearrangement joins TRBV4-2 to TRBJ2-1; 12 bases line up with TRBD2. Germline assignment: CDR1 LGHNA and CDR2 YNFKEQ. V trimming: 0 bases; J trimming: 9 bases; junction bases outside the gene matches: 9. This CDR3 has 17 residues. DNA for the CDR3: TGTGCCAGCAGCCAAGATGTGGCTAGCGGGGGGGCAATTGAGCAGTTCTTC. The encoded protein is CASSQDVASGGAIEQFF.

This clone was counted a single time. V gene TRBV11-2 combines with J gene TRBJ1-1; D gene ambiguous. The CDR3 is 14 amino acids. Germline values: CDR1 SGHAT, CDR2 FQNNGV. The ends were cut back, 4 bases at V and 1 base at J, with 10 bases in the middle. Written as DNA, the CDR3 is TGTGCCAGCAGCTGGAGTGGAGCGAACACTGAAGCTTTCTTT. This gives the protein CASSWSGANTEAFF.

The chain joins TRBV15 to TRBJ1-1, with D possibly being TRBD1 (5 bases). The V end lost 1 base, the J end lost 0 bases, and 15 bases lay between the germline ends. The germline V gene has CDR1 LNHNV and CDR2 YYDKDF (reference sequence). This CDR3 has 17 amino acids. The CDR3 loop is CATSRVRGLGLNTEAFF. CDR3 DNA sequence: TGTGCCACCAGCAGAGTTCGGGGACTGGGGTTGAACACTGAAGCTTTCTTT.

The J gene is TRBJ1-5, the V gene TRBV5-1, with 8 nucleotides matching TRBD1. This CDR3 spans 15 amino acids. The trim removed 3 bases at V and 5 bases at J, leaving 7 bases unmatched. Per the germline V gene, CDR1 is SGHRS and CDR2 is YFSETQ. CDR3 loop: CASSSTGAGDQPQHF. For the CDR3, the DNA is TGCGCCAGCAGCTCGACAGGGGCCGGGGATCAGCCCCAGCATTTT.

This chain joins TRBV7-2 and TRBJ2-2; 8 bases match TRBD1. CDR1 and CDR2 from the germline V gene are SGHTA and FQGNSA. V shed 3 bases and J 5 bases; nucleotides not matched to a gene: 17. The CDR3 consists of 19 residues. The CDR3: CASSLGGRGQVLGTGELFF. The DNA of the CDR3 is TGTGCCAGCAGCTTGGGCGGCAGGGGGCAGGTTCTCGGGACCGGGGAGCTGTTTTTT.

This clone was seen at least ten times. The CDR3: CASTGETNYGYTF. In nucleotides, the CDR3 is TGTGCCAGCACCGGGGAAACTAACTATGGCTACACCTTC. J is TRBJ1-2 and V is TRBV28; D ambiguous. The CDR3 is 13 residues long. Deletions cut 7 bases from V and 0 bases from J, with 9 bases between. CDR1 and CDR2 from the germline V gene are MDHEN and SYDVKM.

This sequence joins TRBV13 and TRBJ2-1, with 9 nucleotides matching TRBD2. The CDR3 has 20 residues. Germline CDR1 PRHDT, CDR2 FYEKMQ (reference sequence). J gave up 0 bases and V 2 bases, and 14 bases lay outside the gene matches. CDR3 amino acids: CASSLQITPSGESSYNEQFF. As DNA, the CDR3 is TGTGCCAGCAGCTTACAAATTACTCCTAGCGGGGAGAGCTCCTACAATGAGCAGTTCTTC.